These T cell receptor beta chains were read from a single sample in a study of patients and donors after allogeneic stem cell transplantation. TCRdb recomputed calls from the RT-PCR reads with MiXCR, one row per CDR3 protein. In the table there are about 960,000 distinct CDR3 sequences, about 20% of which are singletons. Sequencing input: blood, either unsorted or a sorted T cell fraction (not recorded which). These receptors originate from a human donor who was either an allogeneic HSCT recipient or a stem cell or donor lymphocyte infusion donor (not recorded which). It is not recorded whose cells these are; they may come from a transplant donor. Each CDR3 is given with its conserved first and last residue. A D gene is named only where the DNA matches it firmly. The size entry is marked missing in some rows and otherwise reads once, few, many or a size class.

size: -; V: TRBV25-1; D: -; J: TRBJ1-4; CDR3: CASTGVRTEKLFF; DNA: TGTGCCAGCACAGGGGTGCGGACGGAAAAACTGTTTTTT
size: few; V: TRBV10-3; D: -; J: TRBJ1-3; CDR3: CAISEIMEWTENTIYF; DNA: TGTGCCATCAGTGAGATAATGGAATGGACAGAGAACACCATATATTTT
size: -; V: TRBV19; D: -; J: TRBJ2-5; CDR3: CASSIDSPSPQYF; DNA: TGTGCCAGTAGTATTGACAGCCCTTCGCCCCAGTACTTC
size: few; V: TRBV6-4; D: -; J: TRBJ1-1; CDR3: CASSADRGTEAFF; DNA: TGTGCCAGCAGCGCGGACCGGGGCACTGAAGCTTTCTTT
size: -; V: TRBV20-1; D: -; J: TRBJ1-1; CDR3: CSAREGGVAEAFF; DNA: TGCAGTGCTAGGGAAGGTGGGGTAGCCGAAGCTTTCTTT
size: few; V: TRBV7-9; D: -; J: TRBJ1-1; CDR3: CASSLRIGGNTEAFF; DNA: TGTGCCAGCAGCTTAAGGATAGGGGGAAACACTGAAGCTTTCTTT
size: few; V: TRBV20-1; D: -; J: TRBJ1-1; CDR3: CSASFGAPEAFF; DNA: TGCAGTGCTAGTTTTGGGGCTCCTGAAGCTTTCTTT
size: few; V: TRBV30; D: -; J: TRBJ1-3; CDR3: CAWSRTDFSGNTIYF; DNA: TGTGCCTGGAGTAGGACGGATTTCTCTGGAAACACCATATATTTT
size: -; V: TRBV18; D: TRBD1; J: TRBJ2-1; CDR3: CASSPLPDRLHYNEQFF; DNA: TGTGCCAGCTCACCGCTCCCGGACAGGCTACACTACAATGAGCAGTTCTTC
size: -; V: TRBV20-1; D: TRBD1; J: TRBJ2-4; CDR3: CSARDPDLMDRVKNIQYF; DNA: TGCAGTGCTAGAGACCCCGACTTAATGGACAGGGTCAAAAACATTCAGTACTTC
size: -; V: TRBV20-1; D: -; J: TRBJ1-3; CDR3: CSAAGFRNTIYF; DNA: TGCAGTGCAGCAGGGTTTAGAAACACCATATATTTT
size: few; V: TRBV13; D: TRBD1; J: TRBJ2-1; CDR3: CASSPGQGRHEQFF; DNA: TGTGCCAGCAGCCCAGGACAGGGACGGCATGAGCAGTTCTTC
size: -; V: TRBV5-1; D: TRBD2; J: TRBJ2-2; CDR3: CASSLASGGANTGELFF; DNA: TGCGCCAGCAGCTTGGCTAGCGGGGGCGCGAACACCGGGGAGCTGTTTTTT
size: -; V: TRBV19; D: -; J: TRBJ2-3; CDR3: CASSQGSGQRRDTQYF; DNA: TGTGCCAGTTCCCAAGGTAGCGGACAGAGGAGAGATACGCAGTATTTT
size: many; V: TRBV5-1; D: -; J: TRBJ2-1; CDR3: CASSMTGYNEQFF; DNA: TGCGCCAGCAGCATGACAGGCTACAATGAGCAGTTCTTC
size: -; V: TRBV12-3/TRBV12-4; D: -; J: TRBJ1-1; CDR3: CASHLNTEAFF; DNA: TGTGCCAGCCACCTGAACACTGAAGCTTTCTTT
size: -; V: TRBV7-2; D: TRBD2; J: TRBJ2-3; CDR3: CASSLASGVGADTQYF; DNA: TGTGCCAGCAGCTTAGCTAGCGGGGTTGGAGCAGATACGCAGTATTTT
size: few; V: TRBV21-1; D: -; J: TRBJ1-3; CDR3: CASSKQGTNTIYF; DNA: TGTGCCAGCAGCAAGCAGGGGACAAACACCATATATTTT
size: few; V: TRBV15; D: -; J: TRBJ2-5; CDR3: CATSRVQETQYF; DNA: TGTGCCACCAGCAGAGTACAAGAGACCCAGTACTTC
size: -; V: TRBV7-9; D: TRBD2; J: TRBJ2-2; CDR3: CASSLVRTSDTGELFF; DNA: TGTGCCAGCAGCTTAGTGCGGACTAGTGACACCGGGGAGCTGTTTTTT
size: -; V: TRBV29-1; D: -; J: TRBJ1-1; CDR3: CSVHRLGRGNTEAFF; DNA: TGCAGCGTCCACCGCCTTGGACGGGGAAACACTGAAGCTTTCTTT
size: few; V: TRBV3-1; D: -; J: TRBJ1-2; CDR3: CASSQELRPPYGYTF; DNA: TGTGCCAGCAGCCAAGAGTTGCGGCCCCCCTATGGCTACACCTTC
size: few; V: TRBV9; D: TRBD2; J: TRBJ2-1; CDR3: CASSVELAGISYNEQFF; DNA: TGTGCCAGCAGCGTAGAACTAGCGGGCATCTCCTACAATGAGCAGTTCTTC
size: -; V: TRBV30; D: -; J: TRBJ1-4; CDR3: CAWSVKDRRDEKLFF; DNA: TGTGCCTGGAGTGTTAAGGACCGCCGGGATGAAAAACTGTTTTTT